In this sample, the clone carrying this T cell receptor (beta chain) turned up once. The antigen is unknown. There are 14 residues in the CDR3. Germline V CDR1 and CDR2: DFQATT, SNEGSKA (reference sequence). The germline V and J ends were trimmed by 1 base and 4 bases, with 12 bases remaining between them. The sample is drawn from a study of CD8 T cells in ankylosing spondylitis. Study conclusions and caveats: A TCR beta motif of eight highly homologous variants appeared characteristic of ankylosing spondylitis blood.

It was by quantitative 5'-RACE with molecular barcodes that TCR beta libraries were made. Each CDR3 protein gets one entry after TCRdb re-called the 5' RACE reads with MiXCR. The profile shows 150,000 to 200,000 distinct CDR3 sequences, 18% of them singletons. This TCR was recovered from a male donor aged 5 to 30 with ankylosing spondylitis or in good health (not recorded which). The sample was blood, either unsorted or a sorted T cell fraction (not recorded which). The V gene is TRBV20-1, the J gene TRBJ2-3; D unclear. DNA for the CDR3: TGCAGTGCTAGAGTTTTGGCGAGCCCAGATACGCAGTATTTT. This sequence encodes CSARVLASPDTQYF.